These T cell receptor beta chains were read from a single sample in a study of T cell repertoires in cytomegalovirus infection. Their cognate antigens are unknown. MiXCR was run by TCRdb on the reads, yielding one entry per CDR3 protein. This sample has hundreds of thousands of distinct CDR3 sequences, with approximately 31% found just once. The sequences come from cultured CD8+ T cells from PBMCs, collected from culture after CMV antigen stimulation. All receptors derive from a human donor in good health (CMV status not recorded). Some clones in this sample may be carry-over from other donors' samples. The CDR3 runs from the conserved cysteine through the conserved F or W. The order of the fields is V gene, D gene, J gene, clone size, CDR3 protein, CDR3 DNA. A D gene is named only where the DNA matches it firmly. Some rows have no size entry. The others give once, few or many, or a class for an expanded clone.

V: TRBV27
D: .
J: TRBJ1-6
size: .
CDR3: CASSLGSLSSYNSPLHF
DNA: TGTGCCAGCAGTTTAGGCAGCCTCAGCTCCTATAATTCACCCCTCCACTTT

V: TRBV2
D: .
J: TRBJ2-1
size: .
CDR3: CASSEGAQTYNEQFF
DNA: TGTGCCAGCAGTGAAGGGGCGCAAACCTACAATGAGCAGTTCTTC

V: TRBV20-1
D: .
J: TRBJ2-1
size: .
CDR3: CSALPPNYNEQFF
DNA: TGCAGTGCTCTCCCCCCTAACTACAATGAGCAGTTCTTC

V: TRBV4-1
D: TRBD1
J: TRBJ2-1
size: few
CDR3: CASSLRDREKDEQFF
DNA: TGCGCCAGCAGCCTCCGGGACAGGGAAAAAGATGAGCAGTTCTTC

V: TRBV7-9
D: .
J: TRBJ1-2
size: few
CDR3: CASSPGGYTYGYTF
DNA: TGTGCCAGCAGCCCAGGAGGGTATACCTATGGCTACACCTTC

V: TRBV6-1
D: .
J: TRBJ2-3
size: .
CDR3: CASSEWVVGGFTDTQYF
DNA: TGTGCCAGCAGTGAATGGGTCGTAGGAGGGTTCACAGATACGCAGTATTTT

V: TRBV7-2
D: TRBD2
J: TRBJ2-5
size: many
CDR3: CASSTAGRGTQYF
DNA: TGTGCCAGCAGCACAGCGGGGCGGGGGACCCAGTACTTC

V: TRBV27
D: .
J: TRBJ2-5
size: .
CDR3: CASSPVAQETQYF
DNA: TGTGCCAGCAGCCCTGTGGCCCAAGAGACCCAGTACTTC

V: TRBV7-3
D: TRBD2
J: TRBJ2-1
size: many
CDR3: CASSWGLAGVESSYNEQFF
DNA: TGTGCCAGCAGCTGGGGACTAGCGGGGGTTGAGAGCTCCTACAATGAGCAGTTCTTC

V: TRBV9
D: .
J: TRBJ2-7
size: .
CDR3: CASSVARVSYEQYF
DNA: TGTGCCAGCAGCGTAGCCAGGGTCTCCTACGAGCAGTACTTC

V: TRBV19
D: .
J: TRBJ1-2
size: .
CDR3: CASKPRGGYGYTF
DNA: TGTGCCAGTAAACCCAGGGGTGGGTATGGCTACACCTTC

V: TRBV7-6
D: .
J: TRBJ2-7
size: few
CDR3: CASSPNMGIYEQYF
DNA: TGTGCCAGCAGCCCCAATATGGGCATCTACGAGCAGTACTTC

V: TRBV5-1
D: .
J: TRBJ1-1
size: .
CDR3: CASSLEPGVNTEAFF
DNA: TGCGCCAGCAGCTTGGAGCCAGGGGTGAACACTGAAGCTTTCTTT

V: TRBV3-1
D: TRBD1
J: TRBJ1-2
size: once
CDR3: CASSKTGGLNYGYTF
DNA: TGTGCCAGCAGCAAAACAGGGGGCCTTAACTATGGCTACACCTTC

V: TRBV27
D: .
J: TRBJ1-2
size: .
CDR3: CATSPGRDYGYTF
DNA: TGTGCCACCTCGCCGGGGCGTGACTATGGCTACACCTTC

V: TRBV27
D: .
J: TRBJ2-3
size: few
CDR3: CASSVGPLPFTDTQYF
DNA: TGTGCCAGCAGTGTCGGCCCTTTACCCTTCACAGATACGCAGTATTTT